This T cell receptor (beta chain) was documented in a study of T cells in Graves' hyperthyroidism and ophthalmopathy. This clonotype was observed at least ten times. RNA transcripts were the template for amplifying TCR beta CDR3 regions. First-round RT-PCR with HTBI primers amplified the TCR CDR3 region. TCRdb re-called the multiplex PCR reads through MiXCR, storing one row per CDR3 protein. The repertoire holds hundreds of thousands of distinct CDR3 sequences, with about 15% as singletons. Germline V CDR1 and CDR2: SGHNT, YENEEA. Trimming took 3 bases from V and 3 from J, leaving 20 bases between them. This CDR3 region has 18 residues. Based on clinical symptoms, serum thyroxine and TRAb, thyroid ultrasound and orbital computed tomography, diagnoses were reached. The source of the PBMCs was roughly 10 ml of fresh peripheral blood.

The chain joins TRBV11-3 to TRBJ2-2; D possibly corresponds to TRBD2 (6 bases). Sample: blood. The TCR was taken from a woman aged 30 to 39 with Graves' hyperthyroidism that later progressed to Graves' ophthalmopathy. In nucleotides, the CDR3 is TGTGCCAGCAGCTTTCCTTCTTTAGCGGAACGGGACACCGGGGAGCTGTTTTTT. It codes for CASSFPSLAERDTGELFF.